Here is one TCR beta chain with its context. The antigen remains unidentified. The assay was immunoSEQ multiplex PCR, and TCRdb's table has in-frame clones only and misses some. The sample shows more than 35,000 clones, approximately 85% of them seen only once. Germline V gene data show CDR1 as KGHSH and CDR2 as LQKENI. V lost 4 bases and J lost 5, with 24 bases in between. The CDR3 totals 18 residues. These data originate in a study of radiotherapy plus CTLA-4 blockade in lung cancer. On the study more broadly: With approximately 30% of patients having disease control, objective responses were seen in 15% to 20%.

General study findings and limits: In blood, after radiotherapy plus ipilimumab, tumor-derived TCR clones expanded.

The source was peripheral blood, collected from a patient treated with radiotherapy plus ipilimumab. The clonotype comes from a human donor with non-small cell lung cancer who had stable disease on radiotherapy plus ipilimumab. The chain couples TRBV18 to TRBJ2-1, with D uncertain. CDR3 residues: CASSQNSPLVRRDNEQFF. Here the CDR3 DNA reads TGTGCCAGCTCACAAAACTCACCACTGGTTCGCCGGGACAATGAGCAGTTCTTC.